This T cell receptor beta chain emerged from a study of response to subunit inactivated influenza vaccine (dated by TCRdb to 2017 to 2018). About the study as a whole: The study used deep quantitative T cell receptor repertoire profiling to track responses to a trivalent subunit inactivated influenza vaccine.

For this chain, trimming is 7 bases at the V end and 4 bases at the J end, and the number of junction bases without a gene match is 11. CDR3 length: 16 amino acids, cysteine to phenylalanine. Just CDR3 DNA is preserved here, 48 bases in frame from base 1. CDR1 SGHRS and CDR2 YFSETQ are derived from the germline V gene. Receptor libraries were prepared by RT-PCR. Sequencing used an Illumina HiSeq 2500. TCRdb reran the public reads through fastp at Q25 and MiXCR, keeping productive beta chains. Each entry is one CDR3 protein sequence, shown with its most common DNA and genes. The sample table contains just under 550,000 distinct CDR3 sequences; only one count was recorded for approximately 20% of them. Of the sample, 2.8% is held by the ten largest clones. Worth noting for this clonotype: Its recognized antigen is unknown. Base qualities are missing; no much larger clone stands one base away.

Broad study findings and their caveats: The authors suggested that each seasonal influenza vaccination may recruit only a limited number of new T cells.

These data also formed part of another study, on T cells expressing NK-cell markers. As that second paper reports: 5'RACE template switching, by which a universal primer site and unique molecular identifiers were added, was used to make TCR beta cDNA libraries. About eight donors provided sorted CD3+CD56+NKG2C+, CD3+CD56+NKG2C- and CD3+CD56-NKG2C+ T-cell subsets, whose TCR beta-chain repertoires were profiled. Seven of the eight sequenced donors were HCMV-seropositive and one was HCMV-seronegative. To restrict sorting to alphabetaTCR-expressing T cells, an anti-gammadeltaTCR antibody was added in several experiments. For roughly six donors, the dominant CD3+CD56+NKG2C+ clonotypes were among the top 10 CD8+ clonotypes and accounted for about 1.0-7.0% of CD8+ T cells. Those dominant clonotypes were again the most abundant among CD3+CD56-NKG2C+ cells in a handful of donors, at about 25-65%. Whether the expanded NKG2C-expressing T cell clones were specific for HCMV antigens remained unclear. The eight sequenced donors were randomly selected healthy volunteers, three men and five women. HCMV serostatus was determined by detecting HCMV-specific IgG in serum with a commercial ELISA kit. Peripheral blood mononuclear cells were isolated from blood by Ficoll density gradient centrifugation. Using Miltenyi isolation kits, CD4+ and CD8+ T cells were isolated from PBMC through magnetic immunoseparation. cDNA synthesis was primed from the TCR beta constant segment, followed by two successive PCR amplification steps. Libraries were sequenced as 2 x 150 bp reads on Illumina HiSeq 2000/2500, MiSeq or NextSeq. Reads were demultiplexed and grouped by UMI with MIGEC, and clonotypes were assembled and quantified with MiTCR. To remove erroneous sequences, TCR cDNA sequences were retained only when supported by two or more reads. Downstream repertoire analysis used the tcR package, and clonotypes were matched across fractions by CDR3 nucleotide sequence plus V segment. VDJmatch was used to annotate antigen specificity against VDJdb, with one amino acid substitution in CDR3 permitted.

The TCR comes from a man between 50 and 59 years old who received an inactivated influenza vaccine. Donor details come from another sample of the same person, matched by shared clones. This material consisted of CD4+ T cells sorted from PBMCs, taken approximately 13 days after vaccination. Recombination connected TRBV5-1 to TRBJ2-2, with TRBD1 identical over 9 junction bases. The CDR3 has the sequence CASVQQGALSTGELFF. The DNA sequence is given as TGCGCCAGCGTACAACAGGGGGCGCTTAGCACCGGGGAGCTGTTTTTT.